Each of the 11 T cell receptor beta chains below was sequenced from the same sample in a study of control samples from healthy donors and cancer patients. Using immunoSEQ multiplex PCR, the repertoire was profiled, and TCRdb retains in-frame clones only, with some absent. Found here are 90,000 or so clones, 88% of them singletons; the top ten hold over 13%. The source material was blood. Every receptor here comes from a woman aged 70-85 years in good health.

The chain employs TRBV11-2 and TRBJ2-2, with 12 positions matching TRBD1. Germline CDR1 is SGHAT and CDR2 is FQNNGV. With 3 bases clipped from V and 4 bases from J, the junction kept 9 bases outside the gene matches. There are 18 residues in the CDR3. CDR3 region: CASSFPSGTGGITGELFF. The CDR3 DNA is TGTGCCAGCAGCTTCCCCTCCGGGACAGGGGGCATCACCGGGGAGCTGTTTTTT.

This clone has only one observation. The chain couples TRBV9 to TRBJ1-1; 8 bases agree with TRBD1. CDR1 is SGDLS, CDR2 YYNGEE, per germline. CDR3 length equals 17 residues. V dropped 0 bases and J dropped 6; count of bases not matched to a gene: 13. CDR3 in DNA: TGTGCCAGCAGCGTAGATTTAGGACAGGGCGTAAGGGCTGAAGCTTTCTTT. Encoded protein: CASSVDLGQGVRAEAFF.

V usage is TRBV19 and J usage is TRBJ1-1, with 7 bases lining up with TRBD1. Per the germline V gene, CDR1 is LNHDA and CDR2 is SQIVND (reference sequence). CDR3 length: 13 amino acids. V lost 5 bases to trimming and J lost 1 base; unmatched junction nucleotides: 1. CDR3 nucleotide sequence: TGTGCCAGTAGTTCAGGGGGGAACACTGAAGCTTTCTTT. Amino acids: CASSSGGNTEAFF.

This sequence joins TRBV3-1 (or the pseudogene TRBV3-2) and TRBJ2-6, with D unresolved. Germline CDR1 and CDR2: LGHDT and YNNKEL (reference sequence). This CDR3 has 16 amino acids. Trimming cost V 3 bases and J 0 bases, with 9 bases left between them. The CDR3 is CASSQVSISGANVLTF. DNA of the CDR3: TGTGCCAGCAGCCAGGTCTCCATCTCTGGGGCCAACGTCCTGACTTTC.

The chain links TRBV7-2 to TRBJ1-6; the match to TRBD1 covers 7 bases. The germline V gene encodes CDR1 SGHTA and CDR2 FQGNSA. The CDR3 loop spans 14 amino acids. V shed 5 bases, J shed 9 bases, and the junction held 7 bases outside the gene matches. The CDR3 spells CASSVSQGGSPLHF. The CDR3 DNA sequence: TGTGCCAGCAGCGTCTCCCAGGGGGGTTCACCCCTCCACTTT.

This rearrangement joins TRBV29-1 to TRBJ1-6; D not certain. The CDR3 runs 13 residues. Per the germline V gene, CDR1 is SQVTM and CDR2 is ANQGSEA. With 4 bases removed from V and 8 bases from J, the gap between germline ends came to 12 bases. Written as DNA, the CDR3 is TGCAGCGTTGCCGCCGACGAATATTCACCCCTCCACTTT. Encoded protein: CSVAADEYSPLHF.

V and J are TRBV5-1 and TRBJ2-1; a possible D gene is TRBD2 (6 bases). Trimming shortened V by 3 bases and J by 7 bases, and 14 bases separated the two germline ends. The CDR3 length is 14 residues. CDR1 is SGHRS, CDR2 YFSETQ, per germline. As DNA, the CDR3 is TGCGCCAGCAGCTCGGACGGGGGACGGAATGAGCAGTTCTTC. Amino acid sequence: CASSSDGGRNEQFF. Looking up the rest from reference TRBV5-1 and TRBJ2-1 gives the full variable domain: KAGVTQTPRYLIKTRGQQVTLSCSPISGHRSVSWYQQTPGQGLQFLFEYFSETQRNKGNFPGRFSGRQFSNSRSEMNVSTLELGDSALYLCASSSDGGRNEQFFGPGTRLTVL.

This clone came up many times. CDR3 in amino acids: CASSEGGGSSYEQYF. As DNA, the CDR3 is TGTGCCAGCAGTGAAGGAGGGGGCAGCTCCTACGAGCAGTACTTC. This rearrangement joins TRBV6-1 to TRBJ2-7, with TRBD1 identical over 7 bases. The germline CDR1 and CDR2 sequences are MNHNS and SASEGT. V lost 1 base, J lost 0 bases, and 3 bases stayed unmatched. The CDR3 covers 15 residues.

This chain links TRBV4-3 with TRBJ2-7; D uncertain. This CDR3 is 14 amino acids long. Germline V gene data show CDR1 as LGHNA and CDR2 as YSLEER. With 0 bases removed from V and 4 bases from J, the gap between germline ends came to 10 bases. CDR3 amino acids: CASSQDLVVYEQYF. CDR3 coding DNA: TGCGCCAGCAGCCAAGATCTCGTGGTTTACGAGCAGTACTTC.

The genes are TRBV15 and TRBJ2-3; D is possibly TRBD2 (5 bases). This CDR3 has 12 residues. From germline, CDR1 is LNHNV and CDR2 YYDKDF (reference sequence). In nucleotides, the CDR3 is TGTGGAGTAGCGCGCAGCACAGATACGCAGTATTTT. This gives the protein CGVARSTDTQYF.

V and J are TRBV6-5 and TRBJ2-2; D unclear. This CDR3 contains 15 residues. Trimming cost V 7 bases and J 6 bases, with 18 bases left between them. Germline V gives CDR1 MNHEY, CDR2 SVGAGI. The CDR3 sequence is CASTAPGRLSGELFF. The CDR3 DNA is TGTGCCAGCACGGCCCCCGGGCGTCTATCCGGGGAGCTGTTTTTT.